This T cell receptor beta chain is from a study of human T cells and chemical hapten exposure. On the study more broadly: Per-sample TCR yields varied mainly from small pooled library volume differences. Study outcomes and limitations: Large CDR3 similarity clusters arose significantly more often from expanded TCRs than from controls.

Points on this clonotype: Its specificity is unknown.

Stated treatment: therapeutic diphenylcyclopropenone sensitization with weekly scalp DPC. Separate cDNA molecules received unique molecular identifiers, which the library attached to them. TCRdb recomputed calls from the reads with MiXCR, one row per CDR3 protein. The repertoire holds a few thousand distinct CDR3 sequences, 55% seen once, with about 4% in the top ten. Between the trimmed V and J ends, which lost 2 bases and 12 bases, there was a span of 8 bases. The CDR3 loop spans 11 amino acids. Germline V lookup: CDR1 LNHDA, CDR2 SQIVND (reference sequence). The clonotype comes from an adult with alopecia areata. Some clones in this sample may be carry-over from other donors' samples. This table probably holds off-target reads from a library built for another chain. The sequenced sample was whole blood, obtained before DPC sensitization or 2, 6, or about 24 weeks after (not recorded which). This rearrangement joins TRBV19 to TRBJ2-1; D is undetermined. CDR3 residues: CASSIPGRQFF. The CDR3 nucleotides are TGTGCCAGTAGTATACCCGGCCGGCAGTTCTTC. Using reference TRBV19 and TRBJ2-1 for the parts outside the CDR3, the full variable domain is DGGITQSPKYLFRKEGQNVTLSCEQNLNHDAMYWYRQDPGQGLRLIYYSQIVNDFQKGDIAEGYSVSREKKESFPLTVTSAQKNPTAFYLCASSIPGRQFFGPGTRLTVL.